Below are 23 T cell receptor beta chains sequenced from a single sample in a study of low-dose radiotherapy and immunotherapy resistance in tumors. First-strand cDNA relied on TRAV- and TRBV-specific primers spanning alpha and beta chains. The authors ran about 21 PCR cycles to amplify TCRs with a constant-region primer and V-primer adapter. TCRdb independently ran MiXCR on the reads; one entry per CDR3 protein. In the table there are around 84,000 distinct CDR3 sequences, around 17% of which are singletons. Sample time point: after trial treatment. Treatment described: LDRT plus nivolumab, ipilimumab, low-dose cyclophosphamide and aspirin (RACIN trial). Material: PBMCs, obtained after low-dose radiotherapy plus immunotherapy. These receptor sequences come from a male donor with prostate cancer.

The sample holds many counts of this clonotype. The rearrangement links TRBV20-1 to TRBJ2-3; the match to TRBD2 covers 7 bases. The CDR3 covers 14 residues. With V trimmed by 3 bases and J by 2 bases, 5 bases remained unmatched. The germline gives CDR1 DFQATT, CDR2 SNEGSKA (reference sequence). This CDR3 is CSASSSGYTDTQYF. DNA for the CDR3: TGCAGTGCTAGCTCTAGCGGATACACAGATACGCAGTATTTT.

This clonotype was detected ten times or more. The chain carries TRBV21-1 and TRBJ2-5; no DNA check was done on the table's D call, TRBD1. TRBV21-1 is deemed a pseudogene. This CDR3 spans 14 amino acids. In DNA form, the CDR3 reads TGTGCCAGCAGCACGGCGGACAGAAAAGAGACCCAGTACTTC. This codes for CASSTADRKETQYF.

This clonotype was counted a single time. Given a far larger clone just one base away, this is likely a sequencing read error. This sequence joins TRBV2 and TRBJ2-1, with 9 bases lining up with TRBD1. With V trimmed by 6 bases and J by 10 bases, 7 bases remained unmatched. The CDR3 sequence is 13 residues long. CDR1 and CDR2 (germline): SNHLY, FYNNEI. CDR3 in DNA: TGTGCCAGCAGGGCCGGGACAGGGTACGAGCAGTTCTTC. This codes for CASRAGTGYEQFF.

The V and J genes are TRBV13 and TRBJ2-7, with 11 bases fitting TRBD2. Per the germline V gene, CDR1 is PRHDT and CDR2 is FYEKMQ (reference sequence). CDR3 length: 15 amino acids. J was trimmed by 0 bases and V by 10 bases; bases with no gene match: 8. The CDR3 DNA follows: TGTGCCACCAGAGGGGGACTAGCGGCCTCCTACGAGCAGTACTTC. Protein: CATRGGLAASYEQYF.

This clonotype occurred many times. V usage is TRBV19 and J usage is TRBJ1-2; D may be TRBD1 (5 bases). Per germline, CDR1 LNHDA and CDR2 SQIVND (reference sequence). Between the trimmed V and J ends, which lost 2 bases and 4 bases, there was a span of 14 bases. CDR3 length equals 15 residues. As DNA, the CDR3 is TGTGCCAGTAGTATATCCCACAGGAGCTTCTATGGCTACACCTTC. Residues: CASSISHRSFYGYTF. The full variable domain, with the rest looked up from reference TRBV19 and TRBJ1-2, is DGGITQSPKYLFRKEGQNVTLSCEQNLNHDAMYWYRQDPGQGLRLIYYSQIVNDFQKGDIAEGYSVSREKKESFPLTVTSAQKNPTAFYLCASSISHRSFYGYTFGSGTRLTVV.

The chain has TRBV28 and TRBJ2-5; TRBD1 is a possible D gene (6 bases). Germline CDR1 reads MDHEN; CDR2 reads SYDVKM. The CDR3 has 15 residues. The germline V and J ends were trimmed by 3 bases and 1 base, with 12 bases remaining between them. CDR3 DNA: TGTGCCAGCAGTTTTGGGACATGGGCCCAAGAGACCCAGTACTTC. Its protein is CASSFGTWAQETQYF.

As concerns this clonotype: This likely reflects a read error, since a far larger clone is one base away. The chain is built from TRBV27 and TRBJ2-3; 9 bases align to TRBD2. Per the germline V gene, CDR1 is MNHEY and CDR2 is SMNVEV (reference sequence). The CDR3 spans 19 residues. In DNA form, the CDR3 reads TGTGCCTGCAGTTCCCAACCTAGCGGGGTACAATCTAGCACAGATACGCAGTATTTT. Translating gives CACSSQPSGVQSSTDTQYF.

This clonotype was observed many times. The chain has TRBV14 and TRBJ1-3; D not certain. V lost 1 base and J lost 0, with 7 bases in between. This CDR3 is 15 amino acids long. Germline V gene sequence: CDR1 SGHDN, CDR2 FVKESK. In DNA, the CDR3 is TGTGCCAGCAGCCAAGGGAGTAGCTCTGGAAACACCATATATTTT. Protein product: CASSQGSSSGNTIYF.

Many counts were recorded for this clonotype. The chain is built from TRBV6-5 and TRBJ2-7; TRBD2 agrees at 11 bases. CDR1 is MNHEY, CDR2 SVGAGI, per germline. Trimming at V came to 6 bases and at J to 4 bases, leaving 5 bases not matched to a gene. CDR3 length: 14 residues. The CDR3 is CASRTSGNWYEQYF. The DNA of the CDR3 is TGTGCCAGCAGGACTAGCGGGAATTGGTACGAGCAGTACTTC.

In this sample, this clonotype turned up many times. The chain has TRBV12-3 or TRBV12-4 and TRBJ1-1; D is uncertain. The CDR3 is 13 residues long. V lost 2 bases to trimming and J lost 1 base, with 5 bases between them. In nucleotides, the CDR3 is TGTGCCAGCAGTTTATGGCAGAACACTGAAGCTTTCTTT. Translating it yields CASSLWQNTEAFF.

This clonotype was recorded at least ten times. The CDR3 loop is CASSYRGQSSYEQYF. The DNA for the CDR3 is TGTGCCAGCAGCTACAGGGGCCAGAGCTCCTACGAGCAGTACTTC. The J gene is TRBJ2-7, the V gene TRBV7-2, with 7 nucleotides matching TRBD1. The trim removed 4 bases at V and 0 bases at J, leaving 6 bases unmatched. There are 15 residues in the CDR3. Germline CDR1 reads SGHTA; CDR2 reads FQGNSA.

This clonotype was counted at least ten times. The chain joins TRBV3-1 to TRBJ1-5; D unclear. This CDR3 is built from 13 residues. Germline-derived CDR1 and CDR2 are LGHDT and YNNKEL (reference sequence). Trimming stripped 2 bases from V and 7 bases from J, with 9 bases between. The CDR3 bases are TGTGCCAGCAGCCAAACCCAGAGGCAGCCCCAGCATTTT. The encoded protein is CASSQTQRQPQHF.

This clonotype was counted ten times or more. This chain connects TRBV30 to TRBJ2-7; 7 nucleotides agree with TRBD1. Losses at the gene ends were 2 bases for V and 5 bases for J; bases not matched to a gene: 6. The CDR3 spans 13 residues. Germline values: CDR1 GTSNPN, CDR2 SVGIG (reference sequence). In DNA form, the CDR3 reads TGTGCCTGGAGTAAACAGGGGAGCCACGAGCAGTACTTC. Amino acid sequence: CAWSKQGSHEQYF.

The rearrangement uses TRBV20-1 and TRBJ1-1, with D possibly matching TRBD1 (6 bases). Per the germline V gene, CDR1 is DFQATT and CDR2 is SNEGSKA (reference sequence). V gave up 6 bases and J gave up 4 bases, with 15 bases separating them. The CDR3 length is 13 residues. The CDR3 nucleotides are TGCAGTGCAAGGGACACTCGGGGCACTGAAGCTTTCTTT. As protein: CSARDTRGTEAFF.

This clonotype was seen repeatedly, ten times or more. The chain employs TRBV6-5 and TRBJ2-5; possibly TRBD2 for D (6 bases). This CDR3 has 14 amino acids. V was trimmed by 6 bases and J by 5 bases, leaving 16 bases between them. Germline V gene sequence: CDR1 MNHEY, CDR2 SVGAGI. The CDR3 coding sequence is TGTGCCAGCAGGAGGACGACTACTAGCGAGACCCAGTACTTC. It yields the protein CASRRTTTSETQYF.

Ten or more counts support this clonotype. V is TRBV10-2 and J is TRBJ2-3, with TRBD2 matching 11 bases. Germline lookup yields CDR1 WSHSY and CDR2 SAAADI. This CDR3 spans 14 amino acids. Unmatched junction bases numbered 2, after V lost 4 bases and J lost 5 bases. CDR3 region: CASSVTSGRDTQYF. In DNA, the CDR3 is TGCGCCAGCAGTGTAACTAGCGGGAGAGATACGCAGTATTTT.

This clonotype was picked up many times. The gene calls are TRBV5-1 and TRBJ1-4; possible D gene TRBD1, 6 bases. Germline-derived CDR1 and CDR2 are SGHRS and YFSETQ. CDR3 length: 16 amino acids. Trimming left V 9 bases short and J 0 bases short, with 18 bases between. Here the CDR3 reads CATSQGGLATNEKLFF. CDR3 DNA sequence: TGCGCCACCTCTCAAGGGGGACTGGCAACTAATGAAAAACTGTTTTTT. The full variable domain, with the rest looked up from reference TRBV5-1 and TRBJ1-4, is KAGVTQTPRYLIKTRGQQVTLSCSPISGHRSVSWYQQTPGQGLQFLFEYFSETQRNKGNFPGRFSGRQFSNSRSEMNVSTLELGDSALYLCATSQGGLATNEKLFFGSGTQLSVL.

This clonotype has ten or more counts. The rearrangement links TRBV5-1 to TRBJ2-3; 9 nucleotides agree with TRBD2. V shed 7 bases, J shed 8 bases, and the junction held 14 bases outside the gene matches. In germline, CDR1 is SGHRS, CDR2 YFSETQ. The CDR3 extends over 15 amino acids. The CDR3 is CASGSAGGLGFTQYF. In DNA, the CDR3 is TGCGCCAGCGGATCAGCGGGAGGCCTAGGGTTTACGCAGTATTTT.

Many counts were recorded for this clonotype. The chain joins TRBV15 to TRBJ2-7; D gene uncertain. Germline V CDR1 and CDR2: LNHNV, YYDKDF (reference sequence). The CDR3 consists of 15 residues. V was cut by 3 bases and J by 3 bases, with 15 bases left in between. CDR3 coding DNA: TGTGCCACCAGCAGGGAAAGATTGAACCTCTACGAGCAGTACTTC. Translated, it gives CATSRERLNLYEQYF.

This clonotype was counted at least ten times. This chain joins TRBV12-3 or TRBV12-4 and TRBJ1-2; D is ambiguous. The CDR3 extends over 13 amino acids. The germline V and J ends were trimmed by 6 bases and 4 bases, with 12 bases remaining between them. The CDR3, as DNA: TGTGCCAGCAGCCCGGACGGACTCTATGGCTACACCTTC. Its protein is CASSPDGLYGYTF.

This clonotype was recorded at least ten times. The chain couples TRBV25-1 to TRBJ2-4, with 8 bases identical to TRBD1. The germline V gene encodes CDR1 MGHDK and CDR2 SYGVNS. J was trimmed by 6 bases and V by 2 bases; bases with no gene match: 0. The CDR3 spans 13 residues. The CDR3 DNA reads as TGTGCCAGCAGTGAAGGACAGGGAAACATTCAGTACTTC. Its protein product is CASSEGQGNIQYF.

This clonotype was counted ten times or more. The CDR3 here is CASSFAGDYNEQFF. As DNA, the CDR3 is TGTGCCAGCAGCTTTGCGGGGGACTACAATGAGCAGTTCTTC. This chain uses TRBV7-2 with TRBJ2-1; 7 bases line up with TRBD2. This CDR3 is 14 amino acids long. V was clipped by 3 bases and J by 3 bases; unmatched bases: 2. Germline lookup yields CDR1 SGHTA and CDR2 FQGNSA.

Ten or more counts support this clonotype. V gene TRBV28 combines with J gene TRBJ2-7; D gene ambiguous. The germline V and J ends were trimmed by 6 bases and 7 bases, with 13 bases remaining between them. Germline assignment: CDR1 MDHEN and CDR2 SYDVKM. The CDR3 length is 12 residues. The CDR3 DNA is TGTGCCAGCAGCCAGGCCCCCAGAGAGCAGTACTTC. It yields the protein CASSQAPREQYF.